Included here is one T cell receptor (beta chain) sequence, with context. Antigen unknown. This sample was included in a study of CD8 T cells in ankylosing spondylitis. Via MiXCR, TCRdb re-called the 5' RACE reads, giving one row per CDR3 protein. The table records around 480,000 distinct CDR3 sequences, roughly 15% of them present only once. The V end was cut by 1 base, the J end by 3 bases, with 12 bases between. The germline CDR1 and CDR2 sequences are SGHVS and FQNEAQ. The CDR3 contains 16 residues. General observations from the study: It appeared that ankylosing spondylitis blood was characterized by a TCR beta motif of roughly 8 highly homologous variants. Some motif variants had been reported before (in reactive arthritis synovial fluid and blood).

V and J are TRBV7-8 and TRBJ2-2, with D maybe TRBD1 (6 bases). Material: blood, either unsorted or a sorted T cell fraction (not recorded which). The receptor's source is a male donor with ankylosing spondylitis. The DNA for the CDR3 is TGTGCCAGCAGCTTAGTGGGGGCGCGCGACACCGGGGAGCTGTTTTTT. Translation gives CASSLVGARDTGELFF.